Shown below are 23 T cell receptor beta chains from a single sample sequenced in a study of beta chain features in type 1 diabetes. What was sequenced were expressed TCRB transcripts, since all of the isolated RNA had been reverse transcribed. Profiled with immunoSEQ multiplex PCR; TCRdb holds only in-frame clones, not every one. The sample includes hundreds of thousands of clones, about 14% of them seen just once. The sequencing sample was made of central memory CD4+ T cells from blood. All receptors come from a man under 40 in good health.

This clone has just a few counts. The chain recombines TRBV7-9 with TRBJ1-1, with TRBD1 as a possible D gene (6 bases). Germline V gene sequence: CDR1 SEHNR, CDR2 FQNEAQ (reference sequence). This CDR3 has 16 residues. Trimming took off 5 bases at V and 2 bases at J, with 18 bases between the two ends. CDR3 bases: TGTGCCAGCAGCCCCGGACCGGGGGCAGGAAACACTGAAGCTTTCTTT. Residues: CASSPGPGAGNTEAFF.

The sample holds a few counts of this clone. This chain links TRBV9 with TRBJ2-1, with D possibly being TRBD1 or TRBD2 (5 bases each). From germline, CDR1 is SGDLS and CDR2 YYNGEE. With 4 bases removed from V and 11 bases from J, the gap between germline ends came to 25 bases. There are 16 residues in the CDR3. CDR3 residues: CASSTRYQGTTGQQFF. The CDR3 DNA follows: TGTGCCAGCAGCACGCGTTACCAAGGGACCACGGGGCAGCAGTTCTTC.

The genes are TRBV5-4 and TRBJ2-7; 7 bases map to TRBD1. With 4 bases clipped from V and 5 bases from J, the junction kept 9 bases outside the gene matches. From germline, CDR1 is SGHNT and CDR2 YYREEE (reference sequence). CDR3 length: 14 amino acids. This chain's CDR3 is CASSLQTGTDEQYF. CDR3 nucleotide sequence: TGTGCCAGCAGCCTCCAAACCGGGACAGACGAGCAGTACTTC. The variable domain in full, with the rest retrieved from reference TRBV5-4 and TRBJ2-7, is ETGVTQSPTHLIKTRGQQVTLRCSSQSGHNTVSWYQQALGQGPQFIFQYYREEENGRGNFPPRFSGLQFPNYSSELNVNALELDDSALYLCASSLQTGTDEQYFGPGTRLTVT.

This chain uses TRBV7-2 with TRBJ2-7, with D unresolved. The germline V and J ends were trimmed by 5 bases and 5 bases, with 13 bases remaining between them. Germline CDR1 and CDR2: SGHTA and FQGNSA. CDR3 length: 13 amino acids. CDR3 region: CASSLNVLDEQYF. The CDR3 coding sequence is TGTGCCAGCAGCCTAAACGTCCTAGACGAGCAGTACTTC.

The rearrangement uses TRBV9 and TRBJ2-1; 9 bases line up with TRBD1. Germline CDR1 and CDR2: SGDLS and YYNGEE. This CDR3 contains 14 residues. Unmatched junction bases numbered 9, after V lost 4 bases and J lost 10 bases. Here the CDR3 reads CASSLQDRGSEQFF. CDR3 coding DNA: TGTGCCAGCAGCCTCCAGGACAGGGGTAGCGAGCAGTTCTTC.

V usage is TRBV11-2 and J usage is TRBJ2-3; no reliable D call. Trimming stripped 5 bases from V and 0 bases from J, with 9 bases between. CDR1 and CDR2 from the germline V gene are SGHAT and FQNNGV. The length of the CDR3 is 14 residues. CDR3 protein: CASSPSRSTDTQYF. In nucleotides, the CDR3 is TGTGCCAGCAGCCCCTCTCGGAGCACAGATACGCAGTATTTT.

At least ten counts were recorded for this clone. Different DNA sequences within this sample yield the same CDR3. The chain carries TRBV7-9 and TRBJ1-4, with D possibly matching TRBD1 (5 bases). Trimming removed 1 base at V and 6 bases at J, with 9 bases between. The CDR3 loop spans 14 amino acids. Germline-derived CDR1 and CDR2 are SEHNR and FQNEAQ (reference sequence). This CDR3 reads CASSLGQGDEKLFF. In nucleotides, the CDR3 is TGTGCCAGCAGCTTAGGTCAGGGTGATGAAAAACTGTTTTTT.

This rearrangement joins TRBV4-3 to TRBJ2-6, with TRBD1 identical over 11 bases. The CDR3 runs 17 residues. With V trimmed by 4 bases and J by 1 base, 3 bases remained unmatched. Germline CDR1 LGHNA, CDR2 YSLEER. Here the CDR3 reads CASSPGTGGSGANVLTF. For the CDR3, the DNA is TGCGCCAGCAGCCCTGGGACAGGGGGTTCTGGGGCCAACGTCCTGACTTTC.

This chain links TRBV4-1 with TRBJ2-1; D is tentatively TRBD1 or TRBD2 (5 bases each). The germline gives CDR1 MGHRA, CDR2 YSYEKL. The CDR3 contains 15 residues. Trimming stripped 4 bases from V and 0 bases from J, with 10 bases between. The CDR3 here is CASSPGRHSYNEQFF. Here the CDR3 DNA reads TGCGCCAGCAGCCCGGGACGGCACTCCTACAATGAGCAGTTCTTC.

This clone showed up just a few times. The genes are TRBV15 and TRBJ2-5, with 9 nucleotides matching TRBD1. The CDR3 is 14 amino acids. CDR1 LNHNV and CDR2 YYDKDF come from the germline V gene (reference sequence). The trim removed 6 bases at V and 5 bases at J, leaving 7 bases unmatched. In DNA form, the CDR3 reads TGTGCCACCAGGAAAGGGGACAGGGTTGAGACCCAGTACTTC. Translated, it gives CATRKGDRVETQYF. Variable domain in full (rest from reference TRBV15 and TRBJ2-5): DAMVIQNPRYQVTQFGKPVTLSCSQTLNHNVMYWYQQKSSQAPKLLFHYYDKDFNNEADTPDNFQSRRPNTSFCFLDIRSPGLGDTAMYLCATRKGDRVETQYFGPGTRLLVL.

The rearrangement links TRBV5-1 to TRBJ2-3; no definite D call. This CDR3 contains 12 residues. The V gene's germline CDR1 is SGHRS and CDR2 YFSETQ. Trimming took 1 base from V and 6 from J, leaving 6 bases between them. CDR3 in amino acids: CASSLTKDTQYF. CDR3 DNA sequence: TGCGCCAGCAGCTTGACCAAGGATACGCAGTATTTT.

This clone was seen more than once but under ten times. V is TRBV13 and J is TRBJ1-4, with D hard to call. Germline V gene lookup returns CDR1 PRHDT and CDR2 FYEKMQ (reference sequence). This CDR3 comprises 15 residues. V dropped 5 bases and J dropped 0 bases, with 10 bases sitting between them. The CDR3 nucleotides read TGTGCCAGCAGCCATAAACAGTCAACTAATGAAAAACTGTTTTTT. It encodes CASSHKQSTNEKLFF.

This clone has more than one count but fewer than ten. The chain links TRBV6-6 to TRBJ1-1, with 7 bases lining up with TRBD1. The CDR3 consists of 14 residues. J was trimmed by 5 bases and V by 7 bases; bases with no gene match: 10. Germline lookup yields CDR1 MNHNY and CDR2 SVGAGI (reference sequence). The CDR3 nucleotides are TGTGCCAGCAAAAAACTACAGGGGTCGACTGAAGCTTTCTTT. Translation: CASKKLQGSTEAFF.

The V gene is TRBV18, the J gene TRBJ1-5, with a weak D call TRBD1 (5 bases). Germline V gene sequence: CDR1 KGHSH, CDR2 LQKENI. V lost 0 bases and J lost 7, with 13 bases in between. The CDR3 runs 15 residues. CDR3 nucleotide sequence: TGTGCCAGCTCACCACCTGGGGCAGTCCGCCAGCCCCAGCATTTT. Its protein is CASSPPGAVRQPQHF.

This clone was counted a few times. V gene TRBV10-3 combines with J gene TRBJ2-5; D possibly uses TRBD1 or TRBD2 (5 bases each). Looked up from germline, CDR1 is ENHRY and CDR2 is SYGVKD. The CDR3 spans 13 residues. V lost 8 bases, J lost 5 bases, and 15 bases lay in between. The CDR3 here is CAISDGARETQYF. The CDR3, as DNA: TGTGCCATCTCTGACGGGGCCCGGGAGACCCAGTACTTC.

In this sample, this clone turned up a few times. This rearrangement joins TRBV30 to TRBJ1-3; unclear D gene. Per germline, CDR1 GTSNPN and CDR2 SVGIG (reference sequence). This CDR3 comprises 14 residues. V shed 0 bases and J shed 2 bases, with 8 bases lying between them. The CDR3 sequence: CAWSVIRAGNTIYF. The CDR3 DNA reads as TGTGCCTGGAGTGTAATCCGGGCTGGAAACACCATATATTTT. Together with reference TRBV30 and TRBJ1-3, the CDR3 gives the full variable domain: SQTIHQWPATLVQPVGSPLSLECTVEGTSNPNLYWYRQAAGRGLQLLFYSVGIGQISSEVPQNLSASRPQDRQFILSSKKLLLSDSGFYLCAWSVIRAGNTIYFGEGSWLTVV.

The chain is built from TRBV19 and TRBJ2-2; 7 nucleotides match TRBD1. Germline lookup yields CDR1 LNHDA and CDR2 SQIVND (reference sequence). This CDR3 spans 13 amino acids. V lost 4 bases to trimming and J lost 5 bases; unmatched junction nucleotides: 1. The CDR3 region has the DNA TGTGCCAGTAGTAAACAGGGGACCGGGGAGCTGTTTTTT. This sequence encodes CASSKQGTGELFF.

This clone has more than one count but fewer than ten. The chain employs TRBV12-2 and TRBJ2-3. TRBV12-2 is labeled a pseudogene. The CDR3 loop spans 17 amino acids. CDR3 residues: CASRLARRGDDPDTQYF. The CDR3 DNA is TGTGCAAGTCGCTTAGCGCGTAGGGGAGACGACCCAGATACGCAGTATTTT.

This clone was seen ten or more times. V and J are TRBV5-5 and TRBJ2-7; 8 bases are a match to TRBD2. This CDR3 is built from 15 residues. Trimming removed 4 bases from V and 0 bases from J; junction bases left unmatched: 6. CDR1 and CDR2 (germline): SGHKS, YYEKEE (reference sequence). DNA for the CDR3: TGTGCCAGCAGCCCCCTAGCGGGCTACTCCTACGAGCAGTACGTC. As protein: CASSPLAGYSYEQYV.

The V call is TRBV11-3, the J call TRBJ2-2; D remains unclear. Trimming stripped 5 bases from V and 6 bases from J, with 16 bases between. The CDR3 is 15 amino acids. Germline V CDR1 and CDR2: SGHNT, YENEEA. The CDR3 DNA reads TGTGCCAGCAGCGATTACCCGTTTGTGTCCGGGGAGCTGTTTTTT. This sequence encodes CASSDYPFVSGELFF.

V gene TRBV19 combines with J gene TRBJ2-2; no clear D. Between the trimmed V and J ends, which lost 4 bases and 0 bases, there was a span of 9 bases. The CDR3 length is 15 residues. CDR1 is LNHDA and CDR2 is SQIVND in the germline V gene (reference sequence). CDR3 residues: CASSTGSANTGELFF. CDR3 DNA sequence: TGTGCCAGTAGTACCGGGTCCGCGAACACCGGGGAGCTGTTTTTT.

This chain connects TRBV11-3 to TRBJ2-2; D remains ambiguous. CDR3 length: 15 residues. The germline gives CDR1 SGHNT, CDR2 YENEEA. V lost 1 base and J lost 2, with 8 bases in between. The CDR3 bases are TGTGCCAGCAGCTTAGGCGCTAGAAACACCGGGGAGCTGTTTTTT. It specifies CASSLGARNTGELFF.

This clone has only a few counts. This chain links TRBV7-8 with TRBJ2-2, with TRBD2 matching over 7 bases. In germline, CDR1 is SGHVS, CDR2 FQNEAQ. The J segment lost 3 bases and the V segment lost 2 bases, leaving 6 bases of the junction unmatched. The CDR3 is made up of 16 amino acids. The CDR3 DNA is TGTGCCAGCAGCTTATCAGCGGGGTGGGACACCGGGGAGCTGTTTTTT. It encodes CASSLSAGWDTGELFF.